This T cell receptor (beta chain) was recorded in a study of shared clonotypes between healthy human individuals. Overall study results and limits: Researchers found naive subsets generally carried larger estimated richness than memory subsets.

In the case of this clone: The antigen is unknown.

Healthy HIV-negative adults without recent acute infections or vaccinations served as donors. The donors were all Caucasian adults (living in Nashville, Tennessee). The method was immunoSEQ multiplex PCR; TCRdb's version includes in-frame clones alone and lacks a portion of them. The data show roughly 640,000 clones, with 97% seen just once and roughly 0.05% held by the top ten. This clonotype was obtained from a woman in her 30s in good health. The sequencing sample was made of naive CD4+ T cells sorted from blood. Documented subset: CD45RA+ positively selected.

The CDR3 here is CAWSRLLTDTQYF. The CDR3 DNA reads as TGTGCCTGGAGTCGGCTGTTAACAGATACGCAGTATTTT. The chain recombines TRBV30 with TRBJ2-3; no clear D. V lost 2 bases and J 3 bases, leaving 9 bases between the germline ends. Germline V gives CDR1 GTSNPN, CDR2 SVGIG (reference sequence). The CDR3 has 13 residues.